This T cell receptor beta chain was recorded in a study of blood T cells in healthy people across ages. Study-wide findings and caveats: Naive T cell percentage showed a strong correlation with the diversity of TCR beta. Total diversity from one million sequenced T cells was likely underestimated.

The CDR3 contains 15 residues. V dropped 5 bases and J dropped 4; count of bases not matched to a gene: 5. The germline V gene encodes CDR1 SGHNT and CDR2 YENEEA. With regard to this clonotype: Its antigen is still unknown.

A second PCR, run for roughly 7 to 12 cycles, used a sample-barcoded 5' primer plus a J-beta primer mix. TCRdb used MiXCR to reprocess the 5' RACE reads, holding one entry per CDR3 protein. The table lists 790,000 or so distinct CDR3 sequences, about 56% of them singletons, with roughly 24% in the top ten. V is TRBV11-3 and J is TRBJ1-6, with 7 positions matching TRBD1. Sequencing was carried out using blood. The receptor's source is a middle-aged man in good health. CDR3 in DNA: TGTGCCAGCAGCAAAGGGACAGCTTATAATTCACCCCTCCACTTT. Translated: CASSKGTAYNSPLHF.